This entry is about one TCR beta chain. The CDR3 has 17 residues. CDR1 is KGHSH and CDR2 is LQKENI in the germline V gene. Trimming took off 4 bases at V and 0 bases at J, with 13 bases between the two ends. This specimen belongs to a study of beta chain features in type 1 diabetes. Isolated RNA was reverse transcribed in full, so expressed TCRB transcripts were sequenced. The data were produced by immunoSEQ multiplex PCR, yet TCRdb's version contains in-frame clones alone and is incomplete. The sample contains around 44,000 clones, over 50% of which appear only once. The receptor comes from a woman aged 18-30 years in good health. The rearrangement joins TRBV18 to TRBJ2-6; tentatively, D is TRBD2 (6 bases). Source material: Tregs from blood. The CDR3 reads CASSRAGTYSGANVLTF. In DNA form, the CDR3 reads TGTGCCAGCTCACGGGCAGGGACTTACTCTGGGGCCAACGTCCTGACTTTC.